The entry below gives a single T cell receptor (beta chain) sequence along with its context. The record originates from a study of blood T cell repertoires in COVID-19. Clones were sequenced by immunoSEQ multiplex PCR, and TCRdb holds only the in-frame ones, with some missing. The sample shows roughly 59,000 clones, about 81% of them seen only once. The V gene's germline CDR1 is MGHRA and CDR2 YSYEKL. This CDR3 has 13 residues. Trimming pared 1 base from V and 2 bases from J, leaving 5 bases between. The specimen sequenced was peripheral blood. This TCR was recovered from an elderly man with acute or convalescent COVID-19. This sequence joins TRBV4-1 and TRBJ1-2; D uncertain. CDR3 sequence (DNA): TGCGCCAGCAGCCAAGCCGGGAACTATGGCTACACCTTC. Its translation: CASSQAGNYGYTF.